This is a list of T cell receptor beta chains from one sample in a study of blood T cell repertoires in COVID-19. Sequencing was performed with immunoSEQ multiplex PCR; in TCRdb, only in-frame clones are kept and a portion is missing. The table has 84,000 or so clones, 75% to 85% seen once. The source material was peripheral blood. These receptors all stem from an elderly woman with acute or convalescent COVID-19. Each CDR3 is given with its conserved first and last residue. D genes are given only for firm matches. Clone size is given for some rows only: seen once, a few or many times, or a class if the clone is expanded.

NA,TRBJ1-2,TRBV5-6,TRBD1,CASARDRSYGYTF
few,TRBJ2-7,TRBV7-9,NA,CASSLVQGLQYF
NA,TRBJ2-2,TRBV19,NA,CASSKRTGELFF
NA,TRBJ2-4,TRBV24-1,TRBD2,CATSEGTSGTTPLAKNIQYF
once,TRBJ2-5,TRBV11-2,NA,CASSLDLGLQQGKTQYF
NA,TRBJ2-3,TRBV10-3,TRBD2,CAISGAGGDTQYF
NA,TRBJ2-7,TRBV24-1,TRBD1,CATSAATGTGSYEQYF
NA,TRBJ1-1,TRBV9,NA,CASSPGHNTEAFF
NA,TRBJ2-1,TRBV7-9,NA,CASNTPGGSNEQFF
NA,TRBJ2-1,TRBV6-1,TRBD1,CASSQGTGRAYNEQFF
NA,TRBJ2-7,TRBV11-3,NA,CASSSRDYEQYF
NA,TRBJ2-1,TRBV19,TRBD2,CASSIMGLAGSSYNEQFF
once,TRBJ2-5,TRBV19,TRBD1,CASSLRRDRGETQYF
NA,TRBJ1-3,TRBV7-2,NA,CASSLAGDYSNTIYF
NA,TRBJ2-3,TRBV18,NA,CASSPFELTGEGTQYF
NA,TRBJ2-7,TRBV18,NA,CASSPRDRTYEQYF
NA,TRBJ2-7,TRBV6-5,TRBD1,CASSYSGTGDYEQYF
NA,TRBJ2-7,TRBV18,TRBD1,CASSPNDRVYEQYF
NA,TRBJ2-2,TRBV28,TRBD2,CASRLAGATVGELFF
NA,TRBJ2-1,TRBV14,TRBD1,CASRPKGTGIYNEQFF
NA,TRBJ2-7,TRBV28,NA,CASSFPTTNEQYF
NA,TRBJ2-7,TRBV28,TRBD2,CASSRVGASGGDEQYF
NA,TRBJ2-1,TRBV7-3,NA,CASSQTRTGYNEQFF
few,TRBJ1-4,TRBV6-5,NA,CASSYGSLDEKLFF
NA,TRBJ2-1,TRBV29-1,TRBD2,CSASRAGEVKFF
NA,TRBJ1-5,TRBV12-3/TRBV12-4,NA,CASSSQGNQPQHF
NA,TRBJ2-3,TRBV19,TRBD1,CASSIGQGPTDTQYF
NA,TRBJ2-7,TRBV28,TRBD1,CASSYGTGGYEQYF
few,TRBJ2-2,TRBV4-1,TRBD1,CASSQDHKGTAGELFF
NA,TRBJ2-2,TRBV7-2,TRBD1,CASSPRGTGGSGELFF
NA,TRBJ1-6,TRBV9,NA,CASSVGTGSSYNSPLHF
NA,TRBJ2-7,TRBV5-1,TRBD2,CASREGYEQYF
NA,TRBJ1-6,TRBV7-9,TRBD1,CASSFGQDGSPLHF
NA,TRBJ2-3,TRBV6-4,NA,CASSDYEDTQYF
NA,TRBJ2-6,TRBV4-3,NA,CASSQERGYEPGANVLTF
NA,TRBJ2-1,TRBV5-1,TRBD2,CASSSTSGSSEQFF
NA,TRBJ1-4,TRBV4-2,TRBD1,CASSQSPGQVNEKLFF
once,TRBJ2-7,TRBV7-9,TRBD2,CASSGLTSGERYEQYF
NA,TRBJ1-4,TRBV11-3,NA,CASSAYSATNEKLFF
NA,TRBJ2-7,TRBV14,TRBD2,CASSQGGSGLAAPFGQYF
once,TRBJ2-2,TRBV24-1,TRBD1,CATSALPGTGPGELFF
NA,TRBJ2-7,TRBV27,NA,CASSPYDTTYEQYF
NA,TRBJ2-5,TRBV27,TRBD1,CASSGQGGETQYF
NA,TRBJ2-7,TRBV2,TRBD1,CASSGGQGVRQYF
NA,TRBJ2-7,TRBV7-6,TRBD2,CASSLLAGAANEQYF
NA,TRBJ2-2,TRBV27,TRBD2,CASSFWTRSGELFF
few,TRBJ2-1,TRBV4-1,TRBD2,CASSPKITGLAGFLYNEQFF
once,TRBJ2-3,TRBV29-1,NA,CSVEGAVPVTDTQYF
NA,TRBJ1-2,TRBV19,TRBD1,CASSIATGGISYGYTF
NA,TRBJ2-1,TRBV20-1,NA,CSASQRSASYNEQFF
NA,TRBJ2-2,TRBV11-3,TRBD2,CASSFGLASNTGELFF
NA,TRBJ2-5,TRBV7-9,NA,CASSFSNREETQYF
NA,TRBJ2-2,TRBV2,TRBD2,CATTGTSGRPSTGELFF
NA,TRBJ2-7,TRBV5-1,TRBD1,CASSPGQGEDEQYF
few,TRBJ2-7,TRBV7-9,TRBD1,CASSSHRTGTYEQYF
NA,TRBJ1-5,TRBV19,NA,CASRGSLDQPQHF
few,TRBJ2-7,TRBV6-2/TRBV6-3,NA,CASSTRGLTGEQYF
NA,TRBJ2-2,TRBV24-1,TRBD2,CATSDLGGANTGELFF
NA,TRBJ1-1,TRBV7-9,TRBD1,CASSWTGNTEAFF
NA,TRBJ1-5,TRBV5-6,TRBD1,CASSHRTGWSNQPQHF